Sequencing of this T cell receptor (beta chain) was carried out in a study of T cells in Graves' hyperthyroidism and ophthalmopathy. Study outcomes and limitations: In the blood, most expanded thyroid clonotypes above 0.001 appeared as well.

Each ophthalmopathy patient scored at least 3 on the Clinical Activity Score and at least 4 on NOSPECS grade, with duration under 3 months. Patients having uncontrolled infection, another autoimmune disease, pregnancy or lactation were not included. Every diagnosis used clinical symptoms, serum thyroxine and TRAb, thyroid ultrasound and orbital computed tomography. The germline CDR1 and CDR2 sequences are SNHLY and FYNNEI. This CDR3 comprises 14 residues. V was trimmed by 4 bases and J by 0 bases, leaving 7 bases between them. This clonotype was seen repeatedly, ten times or more. Its specificity is not known. TCR beta CDR3 region amplification was performed from RNA transcripts. HTBI primers were used for first-round RT-PCR of the TCR CDR3. TCRdb used MiXCR to reprocess the multiplex PCR reads, holding one entry per CDR3 protein. The table includes a few hundred thousand distinct CDR3 sequences, 12% to 15% detected once.

Sample: blood. This TCR derives from a woman aged 40 to 50 with Graves' ophthalmopathy. This chain links TRBV2 with TRBJ1-3; D gene unclear. CDR3 sequence (DNA): TGTGCCAGCAGTGTATCCTCCTCTGGAAACACCATATATTTT. Translation: CASSVSSSGNTIYF.